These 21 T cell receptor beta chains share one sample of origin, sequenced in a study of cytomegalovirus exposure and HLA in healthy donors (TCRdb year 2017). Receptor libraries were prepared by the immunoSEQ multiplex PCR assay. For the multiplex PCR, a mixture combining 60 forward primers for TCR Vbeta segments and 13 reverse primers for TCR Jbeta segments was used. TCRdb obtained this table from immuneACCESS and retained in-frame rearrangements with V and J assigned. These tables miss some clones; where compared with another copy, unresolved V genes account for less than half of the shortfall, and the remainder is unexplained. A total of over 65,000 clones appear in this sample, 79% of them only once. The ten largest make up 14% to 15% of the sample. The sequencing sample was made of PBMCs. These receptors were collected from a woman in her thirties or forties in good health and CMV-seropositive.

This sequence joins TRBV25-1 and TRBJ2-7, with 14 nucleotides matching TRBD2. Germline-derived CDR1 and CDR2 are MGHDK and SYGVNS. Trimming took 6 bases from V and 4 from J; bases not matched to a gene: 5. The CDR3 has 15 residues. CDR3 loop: CASSQTSGGGYEQYF. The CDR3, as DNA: TGTGCCAGCAGCCAGACTAGCGGGGGGGGTTACGAGCAGTACTTC.

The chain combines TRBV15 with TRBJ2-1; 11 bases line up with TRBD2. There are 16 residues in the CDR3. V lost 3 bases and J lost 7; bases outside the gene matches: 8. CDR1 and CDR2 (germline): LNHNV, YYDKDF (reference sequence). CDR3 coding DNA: TGTGCCACCAGCAGGATAGCGGGGGGGCAGGTAAATGAGCAGTTCTTC. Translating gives CATSRIAGGQVNEQFF.

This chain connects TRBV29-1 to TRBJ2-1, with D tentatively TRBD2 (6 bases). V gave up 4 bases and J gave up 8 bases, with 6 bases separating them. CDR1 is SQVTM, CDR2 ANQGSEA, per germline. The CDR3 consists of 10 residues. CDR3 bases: TGCAGCGTTGTAGCGGATGAGCAGTTCTTC. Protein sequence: CSVVADEQFF.

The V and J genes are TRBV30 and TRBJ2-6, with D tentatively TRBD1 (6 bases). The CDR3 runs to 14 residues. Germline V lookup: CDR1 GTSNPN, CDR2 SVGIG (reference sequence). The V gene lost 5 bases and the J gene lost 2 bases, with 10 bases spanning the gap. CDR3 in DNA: TGTGCCTGGTATTCAGGGGCTGGGGCCAACGTCCTGACTTTC. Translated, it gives CAWYSGAGANVLTF. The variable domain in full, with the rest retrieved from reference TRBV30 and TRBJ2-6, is SQTIHQWPATLVQPVGSPLSLECTVEGTSNPNLYWYRQAAGRGLQLLFYSVGIGQISSEVPQNLSASRPQDRQFILSSKKLLLSDSGFYLCAWYSGAGANVLTFGAGSRLTVL.

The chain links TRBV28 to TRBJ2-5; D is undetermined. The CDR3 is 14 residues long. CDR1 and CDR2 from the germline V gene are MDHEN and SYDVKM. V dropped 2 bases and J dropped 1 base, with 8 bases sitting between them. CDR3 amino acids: CASSLAGGQETQYF. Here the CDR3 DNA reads TGTGCCAGCAGTTTAGCCGGCGGCCAAGAGACCCAGTACTTC.

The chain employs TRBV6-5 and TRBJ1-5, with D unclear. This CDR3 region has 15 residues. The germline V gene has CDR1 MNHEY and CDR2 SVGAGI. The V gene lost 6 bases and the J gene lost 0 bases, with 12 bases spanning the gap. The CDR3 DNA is TGTGCCAGCAGCCGCAAGCGGGATAGCAATCAGCCCCAGCATTTT. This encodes CASSRKRDSNQPQHF.

CDR3 sequence reads: CASSYGTGGLRAFF. The DNA of the CDR3 is TGTGCCAGCAGTTACGGGACAGGGGGTTTACGAGCTTTCTTT. The chain couples TRBV6-6 to TRBJ1-1, with 11 bases aligning to TRBD1. Germline CDR1 reads MNHNY; CDR2 reads SVGAGI (reference sequence). The ends lost 2 bases at V and 10 bases at J; junction bases unmatched: 6. The CDR3 spans 14 residues.

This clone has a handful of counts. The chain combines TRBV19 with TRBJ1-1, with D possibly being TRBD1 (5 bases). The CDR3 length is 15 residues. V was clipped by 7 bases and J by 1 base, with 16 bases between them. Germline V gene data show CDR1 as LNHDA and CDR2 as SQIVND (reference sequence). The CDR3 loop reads CASTPAGQGNTEAFF. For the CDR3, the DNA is TGTGCCAGTACCCCCGCGGGGCAGGGGAACACTGAAGCTTTCTTT.

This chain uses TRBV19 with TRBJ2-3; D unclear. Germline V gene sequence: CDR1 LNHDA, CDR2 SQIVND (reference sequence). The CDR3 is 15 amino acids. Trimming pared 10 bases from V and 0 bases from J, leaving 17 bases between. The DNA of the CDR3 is TGTGCCACCTTGGGCAGGCCTTCTAGCACAGATACGCAGTATTTT. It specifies CATLGRPSSTDTQYF.

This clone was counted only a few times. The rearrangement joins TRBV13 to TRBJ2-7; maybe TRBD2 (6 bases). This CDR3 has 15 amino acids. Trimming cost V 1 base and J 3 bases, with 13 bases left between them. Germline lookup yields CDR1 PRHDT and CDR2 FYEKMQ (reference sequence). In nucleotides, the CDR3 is TGTGCCAGCAGCTTAGTTAGTGGCGGGAACTACGAGCAGTACTTC. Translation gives CASSLVSGGNYEQYF.

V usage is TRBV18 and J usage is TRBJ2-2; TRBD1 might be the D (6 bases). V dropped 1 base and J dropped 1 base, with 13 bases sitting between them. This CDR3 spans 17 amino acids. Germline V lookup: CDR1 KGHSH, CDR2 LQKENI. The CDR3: CASSPLRLGQNTGELFF. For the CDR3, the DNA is TGTGCCAGCTCACCACTTCGCTTGGGACAGAACACCGGGGAGCTGTTTTTT.

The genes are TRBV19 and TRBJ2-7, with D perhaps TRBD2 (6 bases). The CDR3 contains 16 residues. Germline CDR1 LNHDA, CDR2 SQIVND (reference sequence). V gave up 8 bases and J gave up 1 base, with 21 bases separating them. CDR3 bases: TGTGCCAGTCTTAGCCGCGGCGGGGATCCGTCCTACGAGCAGTACTTC. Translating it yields CASLSRGGDPSYEQYF. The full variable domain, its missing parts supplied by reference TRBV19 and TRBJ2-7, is DGGITQSPKYLFRKEGQNVTLSCEQNLNHDAMYWYRQDPGQGLRLIYYSQIVNDFQKGDIAEGYSVSREKKESFPLTVTSAQKNPTAFYLCASLSRGGDPSYEQYFGPGTRLTVT.

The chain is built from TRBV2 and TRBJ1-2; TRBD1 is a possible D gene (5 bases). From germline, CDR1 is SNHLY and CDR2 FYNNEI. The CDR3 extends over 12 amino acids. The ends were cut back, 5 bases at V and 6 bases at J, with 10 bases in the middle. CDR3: CASSLDRDGYTF. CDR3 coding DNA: TGTGCCAGCAGTCTAGACAGAGATGGCTACACCTTC.

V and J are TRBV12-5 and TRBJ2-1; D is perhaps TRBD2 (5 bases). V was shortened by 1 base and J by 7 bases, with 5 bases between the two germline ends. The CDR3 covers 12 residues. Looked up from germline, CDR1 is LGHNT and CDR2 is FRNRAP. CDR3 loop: CASGLGLNEQFF. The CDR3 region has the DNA TGTGCTAGTGGTTTGGGACTAAATGAGCAGTTCTTC.

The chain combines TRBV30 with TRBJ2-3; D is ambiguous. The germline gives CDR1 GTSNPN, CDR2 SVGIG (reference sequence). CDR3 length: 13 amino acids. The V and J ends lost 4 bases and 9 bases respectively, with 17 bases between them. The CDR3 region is CAWIPTIGQTQYF. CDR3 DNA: TGTGCCTGGATTCCGACAATTGGGCAGACGCAGTATTTT.

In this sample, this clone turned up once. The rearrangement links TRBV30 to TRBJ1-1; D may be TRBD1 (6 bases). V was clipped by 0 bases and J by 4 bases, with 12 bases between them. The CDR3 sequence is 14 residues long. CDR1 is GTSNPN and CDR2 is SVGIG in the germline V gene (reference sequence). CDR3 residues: CAWSVQGSGTEAFF. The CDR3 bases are TGTGCCTGGAGTGTACAGGGCTCGGGCACTGAAGCTTTCTTT.

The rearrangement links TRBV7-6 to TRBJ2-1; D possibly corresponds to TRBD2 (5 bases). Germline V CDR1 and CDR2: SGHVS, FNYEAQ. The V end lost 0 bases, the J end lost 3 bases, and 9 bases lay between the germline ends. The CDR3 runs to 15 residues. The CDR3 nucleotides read TGTGCCAGCAGCTTAGCGCGAACTAGCTACAATGAGCAGTTCTTC. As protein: CASSLARTSYNEQFF.

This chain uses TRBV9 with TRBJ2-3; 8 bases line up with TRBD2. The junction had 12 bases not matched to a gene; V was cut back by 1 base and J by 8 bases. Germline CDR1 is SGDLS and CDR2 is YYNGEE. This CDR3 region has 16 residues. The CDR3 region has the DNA TGTGCCAGCAGCGTAACCGGGACTAGTGATATCGTTACGCAGTATTTT. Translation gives CASSVTGTSDIVTQYF.

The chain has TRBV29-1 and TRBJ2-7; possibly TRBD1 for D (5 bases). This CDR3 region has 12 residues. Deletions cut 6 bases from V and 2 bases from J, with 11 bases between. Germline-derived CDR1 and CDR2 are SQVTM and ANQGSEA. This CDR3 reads CSVETATYEQYF. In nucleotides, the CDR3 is TGCAGCGTCGAGACAGCAACCTACGAGCAGTACTTC.

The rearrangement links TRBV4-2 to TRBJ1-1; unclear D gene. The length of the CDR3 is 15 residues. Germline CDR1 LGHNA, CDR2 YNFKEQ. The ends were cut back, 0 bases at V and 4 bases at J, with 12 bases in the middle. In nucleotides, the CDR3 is TGTGCCAGCAGCCAAGAAGGACTTCGGGGCACTGAAGCTTTCTTT. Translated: CASSQEGLRGTEAFF.

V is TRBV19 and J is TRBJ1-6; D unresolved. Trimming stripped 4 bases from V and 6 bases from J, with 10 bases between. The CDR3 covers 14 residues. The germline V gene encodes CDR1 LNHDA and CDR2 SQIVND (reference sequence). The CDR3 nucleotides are TGTGCCAGTAGTAAAGCGGACGGTAATTCACCCCTCCACTTT. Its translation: CASSKADGNSPLHF.